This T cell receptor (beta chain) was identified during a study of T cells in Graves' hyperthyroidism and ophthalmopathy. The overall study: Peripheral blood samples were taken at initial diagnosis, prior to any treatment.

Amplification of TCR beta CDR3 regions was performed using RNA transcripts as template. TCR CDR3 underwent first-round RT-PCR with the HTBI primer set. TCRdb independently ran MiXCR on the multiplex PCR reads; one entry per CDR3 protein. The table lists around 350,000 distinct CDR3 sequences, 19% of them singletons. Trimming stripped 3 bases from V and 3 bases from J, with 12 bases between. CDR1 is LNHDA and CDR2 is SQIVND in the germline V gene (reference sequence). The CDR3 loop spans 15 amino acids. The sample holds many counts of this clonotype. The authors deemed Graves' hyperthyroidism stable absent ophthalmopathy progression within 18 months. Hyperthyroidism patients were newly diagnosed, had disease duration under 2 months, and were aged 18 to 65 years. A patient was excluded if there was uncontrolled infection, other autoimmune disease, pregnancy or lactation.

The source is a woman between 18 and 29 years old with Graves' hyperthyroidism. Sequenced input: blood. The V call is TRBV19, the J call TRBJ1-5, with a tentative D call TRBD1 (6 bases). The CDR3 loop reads CASSILGGLNQPQHF. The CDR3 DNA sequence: TGTGCCAGTAGTATTTTGGGGGGCCTCAATCAGCCCCAGCATTTT.